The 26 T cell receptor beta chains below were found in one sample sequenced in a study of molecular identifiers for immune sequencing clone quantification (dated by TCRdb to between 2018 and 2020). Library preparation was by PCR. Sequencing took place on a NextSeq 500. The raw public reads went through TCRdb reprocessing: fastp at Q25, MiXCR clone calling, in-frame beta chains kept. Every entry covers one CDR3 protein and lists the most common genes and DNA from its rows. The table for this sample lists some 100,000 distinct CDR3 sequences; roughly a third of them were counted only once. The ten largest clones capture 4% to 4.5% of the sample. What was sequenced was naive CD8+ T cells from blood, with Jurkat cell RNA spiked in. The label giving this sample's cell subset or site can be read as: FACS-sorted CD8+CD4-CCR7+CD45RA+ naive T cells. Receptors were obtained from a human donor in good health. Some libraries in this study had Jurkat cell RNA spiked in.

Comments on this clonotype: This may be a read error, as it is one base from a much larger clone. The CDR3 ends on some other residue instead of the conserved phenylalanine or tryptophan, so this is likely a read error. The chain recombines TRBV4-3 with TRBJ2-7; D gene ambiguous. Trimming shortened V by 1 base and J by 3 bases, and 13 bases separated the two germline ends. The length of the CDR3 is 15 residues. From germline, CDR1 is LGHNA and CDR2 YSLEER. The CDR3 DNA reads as TGCGCCAGCAGCCAAGGGACGGCCCCTGGCTACGAGCAGTACATC. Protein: CASSQGTAPGYEQYI.

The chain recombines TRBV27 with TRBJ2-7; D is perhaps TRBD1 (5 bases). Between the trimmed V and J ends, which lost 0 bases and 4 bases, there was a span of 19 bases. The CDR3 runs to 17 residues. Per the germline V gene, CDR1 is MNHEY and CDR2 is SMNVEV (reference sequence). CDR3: CASSLSSPGPRAYEQYF. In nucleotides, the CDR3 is TGTGCCAGCAGTTTATCTTCTCCCGGGCCCAGGGCTTACGAGCAGTACTTC.

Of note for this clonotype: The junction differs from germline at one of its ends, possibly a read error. The CDR3: CASSLGLNTGELIF. DNA of the CDR3: TGTGCCAGCAGCCTAGGCCTGAACACCGGGGAGCTGATTTTT. This chain joins TRBV11-2 and TRBJ2-2; possibly TRBD2 for D (5 bases). This CDR3 has 14 residues. Per germline, CDR1 SGHAT and CDR2 FQNNGV.

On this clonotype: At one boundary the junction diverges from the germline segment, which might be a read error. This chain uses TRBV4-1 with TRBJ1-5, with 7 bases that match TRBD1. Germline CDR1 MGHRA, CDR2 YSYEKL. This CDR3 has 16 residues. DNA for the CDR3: TGCGCCTGCAGCCGTGAGACAGGGTTTAGCAATCAGCCCCAGCATTTT. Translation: CACSRETGFSNQPQHF.

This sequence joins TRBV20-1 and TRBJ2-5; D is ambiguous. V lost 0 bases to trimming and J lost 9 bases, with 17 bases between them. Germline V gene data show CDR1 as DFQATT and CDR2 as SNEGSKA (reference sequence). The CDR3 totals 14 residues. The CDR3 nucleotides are TGCAGTGCTAGAGATGAAGGCGGCCGCGAGCCCCAGTACTTC. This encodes CSARDEGGREPQYF.

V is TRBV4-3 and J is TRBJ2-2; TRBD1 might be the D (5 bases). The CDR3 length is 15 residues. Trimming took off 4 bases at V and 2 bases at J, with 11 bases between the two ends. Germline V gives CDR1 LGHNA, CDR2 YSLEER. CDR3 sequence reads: CASSRGRGNTGELFF. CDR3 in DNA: TGCGCCAGCAGCCGGGGCAGAGGCAACACCGGGGAGCTGTTTTTT.

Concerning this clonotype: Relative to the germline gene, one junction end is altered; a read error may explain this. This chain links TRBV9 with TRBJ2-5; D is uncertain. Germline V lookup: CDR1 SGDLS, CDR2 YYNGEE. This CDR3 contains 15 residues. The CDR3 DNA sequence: TGTGCCAGCAGCCCCTTTAGTAGCACCCTAGAGACCCAGAACTTC. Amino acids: CASSPFSSTLETQNF.

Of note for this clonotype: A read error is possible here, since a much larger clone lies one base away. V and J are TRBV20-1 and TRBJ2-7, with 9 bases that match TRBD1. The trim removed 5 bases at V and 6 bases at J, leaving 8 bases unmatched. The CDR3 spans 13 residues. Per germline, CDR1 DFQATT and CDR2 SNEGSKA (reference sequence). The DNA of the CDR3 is TGCAGTGCTCCTACAGGGGGCTGGTCCGAGCAGTACTTC. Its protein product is CSAPTGGWSEQYF.

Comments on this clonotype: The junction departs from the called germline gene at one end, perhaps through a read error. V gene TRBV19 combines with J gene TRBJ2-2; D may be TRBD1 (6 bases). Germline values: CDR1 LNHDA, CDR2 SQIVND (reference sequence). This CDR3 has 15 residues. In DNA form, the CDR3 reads TGTGCCAGTAGCAACGACAGGACGAACACCGGGGAGCTGATTTTT. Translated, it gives CASSNDRTNTGELIF.

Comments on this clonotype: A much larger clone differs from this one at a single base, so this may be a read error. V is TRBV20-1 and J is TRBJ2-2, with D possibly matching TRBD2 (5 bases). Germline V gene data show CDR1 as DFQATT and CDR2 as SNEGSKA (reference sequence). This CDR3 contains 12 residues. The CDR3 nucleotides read TGCAGTGCTAGTGAAGAGTACGGGGAGCTGTATTTT. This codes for CSASEEYGELYF.

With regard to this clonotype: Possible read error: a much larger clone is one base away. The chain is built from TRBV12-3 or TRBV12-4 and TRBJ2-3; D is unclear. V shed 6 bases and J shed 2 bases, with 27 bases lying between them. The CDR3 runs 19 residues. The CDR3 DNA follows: TGTGCCAGCAGCTCTCCTGAACCCTACGATAAGCCCGACACAGATACGCAGTATTTT. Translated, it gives CASSSPEPYDKPDTDTQYF.

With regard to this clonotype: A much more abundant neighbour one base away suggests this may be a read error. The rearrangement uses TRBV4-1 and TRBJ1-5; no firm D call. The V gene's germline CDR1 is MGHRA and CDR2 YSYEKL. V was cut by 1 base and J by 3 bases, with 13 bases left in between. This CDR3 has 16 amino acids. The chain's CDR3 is CASSQGGGSDNQPQHF. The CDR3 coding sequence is TGCGCCAGCAGCCAAGGCGGAGGCAGTGACAATCAGCCCCAGCATTTT.

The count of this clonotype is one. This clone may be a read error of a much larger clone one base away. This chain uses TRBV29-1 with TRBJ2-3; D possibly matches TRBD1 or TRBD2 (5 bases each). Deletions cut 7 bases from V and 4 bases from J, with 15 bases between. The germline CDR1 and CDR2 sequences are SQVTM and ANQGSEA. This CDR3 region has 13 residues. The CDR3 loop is CSAPGPQSDTQYF. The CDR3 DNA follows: TGCAGCGCCCCGGGGCCTCAATCAGATACGCAGTATTTT.

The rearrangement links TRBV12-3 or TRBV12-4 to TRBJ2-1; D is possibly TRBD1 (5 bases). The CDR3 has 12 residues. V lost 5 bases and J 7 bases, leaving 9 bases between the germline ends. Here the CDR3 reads CASSRGANEQFF. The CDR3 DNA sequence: TGTGCCAGCAGTCGTGGGGCGAATGAGCAGTTCTTC.

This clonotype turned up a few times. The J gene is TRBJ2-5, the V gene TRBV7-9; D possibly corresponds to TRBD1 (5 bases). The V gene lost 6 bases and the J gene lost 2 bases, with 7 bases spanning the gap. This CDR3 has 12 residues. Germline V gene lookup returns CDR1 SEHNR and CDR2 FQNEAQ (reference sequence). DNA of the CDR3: TGTGCCAGCAGGACAGCGCAAGAGACCCAGTACTTC. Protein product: CASRTAQETQYF.

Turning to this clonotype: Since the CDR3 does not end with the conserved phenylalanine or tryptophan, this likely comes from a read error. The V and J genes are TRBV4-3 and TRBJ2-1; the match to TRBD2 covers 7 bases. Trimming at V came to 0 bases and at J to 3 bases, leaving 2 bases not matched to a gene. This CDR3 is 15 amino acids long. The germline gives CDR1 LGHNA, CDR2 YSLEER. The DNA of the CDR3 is TGCGCCAGCAGCCAAGAAGGCGGGAGCTACAATGAGCAGTTCATC. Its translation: CASSQEGGSYNEQFI.

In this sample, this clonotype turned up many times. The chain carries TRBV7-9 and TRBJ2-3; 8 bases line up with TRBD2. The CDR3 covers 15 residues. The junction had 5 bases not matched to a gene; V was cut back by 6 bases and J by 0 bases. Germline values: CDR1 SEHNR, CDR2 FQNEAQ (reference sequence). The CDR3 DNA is TGTGCCAGCAGGGCGGGAGGAACTAGCACAGATACGCAGTATTTT. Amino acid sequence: CASRAGGTSTDTQYF.

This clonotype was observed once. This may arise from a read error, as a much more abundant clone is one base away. The CDR3 sequence is CASSPRGAGEKLFF. As DNA, the CDR3 is TGTGCCAGCAGCCCCCGGGGTGCGGGGGAAAAACTGTTTTTT. The chain has TRBV7-2 and TRBJ1-4; D gene uncertain. The CDR3 totals 14 residues. Trimming removed 5 bases from V and 8 bases from J, with 15 bases in between. From germline, CDR1 is SGHTA and CDR2 FQGNSA.

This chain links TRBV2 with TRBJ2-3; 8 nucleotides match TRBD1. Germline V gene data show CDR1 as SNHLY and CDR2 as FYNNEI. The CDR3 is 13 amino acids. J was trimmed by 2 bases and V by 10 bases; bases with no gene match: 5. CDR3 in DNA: TGTGCCAACACAGGGGGAGTCACAGATACGCAGTATTTT. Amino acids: CANTGGVTDTQYF.

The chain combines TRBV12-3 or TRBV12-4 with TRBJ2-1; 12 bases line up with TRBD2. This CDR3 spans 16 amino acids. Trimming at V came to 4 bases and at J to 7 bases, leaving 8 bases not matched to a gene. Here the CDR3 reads CASSSILAGGSNEQFF. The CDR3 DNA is TGTGCCAGCAGTTCAATACTAGCGGGAGGAAGTAATGAGCAGTTCTTC.

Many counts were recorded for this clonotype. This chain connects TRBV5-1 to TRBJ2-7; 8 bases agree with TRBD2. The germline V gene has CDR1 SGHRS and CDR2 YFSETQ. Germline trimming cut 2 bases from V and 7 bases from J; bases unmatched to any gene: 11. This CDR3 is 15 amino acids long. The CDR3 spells CASSLGGLGGKEQYF. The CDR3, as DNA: TGCGCCAGCAGCTTAGGGGGACTAGGTGGCAAGGAGCAGTACTTC.

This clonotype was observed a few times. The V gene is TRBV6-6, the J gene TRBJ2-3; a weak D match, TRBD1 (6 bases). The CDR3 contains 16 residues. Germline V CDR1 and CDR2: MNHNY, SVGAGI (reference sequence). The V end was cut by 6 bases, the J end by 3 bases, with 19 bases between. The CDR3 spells CASRGVRQERTDTQYF. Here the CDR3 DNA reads TGTGCCAGCAGGGGGGTCCGACAGGAACGAACAGATACGCAGTATTTT.

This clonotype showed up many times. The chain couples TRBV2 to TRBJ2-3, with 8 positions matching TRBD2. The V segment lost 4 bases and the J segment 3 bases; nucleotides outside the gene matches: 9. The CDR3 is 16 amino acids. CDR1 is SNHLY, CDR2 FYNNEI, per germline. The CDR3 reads CASSVPASGPTDTQYF. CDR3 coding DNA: TGTGCCAGCAGTGTGCCGGCTAGCGGGCCTACAGATACGCAGTATTTT.

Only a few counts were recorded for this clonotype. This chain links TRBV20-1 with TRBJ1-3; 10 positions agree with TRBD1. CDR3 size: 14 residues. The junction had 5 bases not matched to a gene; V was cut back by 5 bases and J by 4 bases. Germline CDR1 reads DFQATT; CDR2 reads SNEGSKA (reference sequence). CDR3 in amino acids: CSAVGQGEGNTIYF. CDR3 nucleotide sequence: TGCAGTGCTGTTGGACAGGGGGAAGGAAACACCATATATTTT.

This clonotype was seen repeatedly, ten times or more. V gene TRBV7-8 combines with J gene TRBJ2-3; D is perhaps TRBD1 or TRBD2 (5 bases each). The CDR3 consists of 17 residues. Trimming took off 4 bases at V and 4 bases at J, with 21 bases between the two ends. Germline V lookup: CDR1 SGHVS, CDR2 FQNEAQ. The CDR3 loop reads CASSSPWGKRSADTQYF. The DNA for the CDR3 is TGTGCCAGCAGCTCCCCTTGGGGGAAGCGCAGCGCAGATACGCAGTATTTT.

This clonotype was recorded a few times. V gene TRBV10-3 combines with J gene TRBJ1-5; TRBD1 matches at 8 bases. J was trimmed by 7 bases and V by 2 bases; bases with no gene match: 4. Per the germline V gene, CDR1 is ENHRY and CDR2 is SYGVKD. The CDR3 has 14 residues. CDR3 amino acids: CAISEGQGDQPQHF. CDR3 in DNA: TGTGCCATCAGTGAGGGACAGGGCGACCAGCCCCAGCATTTT.